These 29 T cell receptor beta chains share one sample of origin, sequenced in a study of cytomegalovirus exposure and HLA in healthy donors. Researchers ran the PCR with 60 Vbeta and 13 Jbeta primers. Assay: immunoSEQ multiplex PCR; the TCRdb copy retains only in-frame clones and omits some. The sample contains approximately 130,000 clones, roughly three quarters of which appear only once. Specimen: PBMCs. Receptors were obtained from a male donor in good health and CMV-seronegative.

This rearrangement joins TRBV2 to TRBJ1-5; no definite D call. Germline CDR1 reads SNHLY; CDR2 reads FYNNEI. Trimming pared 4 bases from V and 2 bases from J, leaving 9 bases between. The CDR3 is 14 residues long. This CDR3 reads CASSGGEGNQPQHF. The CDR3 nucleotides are TGTGCCAGCAGTGGAGGTGAGGGCAATCAGCCCCAGCATTTT.

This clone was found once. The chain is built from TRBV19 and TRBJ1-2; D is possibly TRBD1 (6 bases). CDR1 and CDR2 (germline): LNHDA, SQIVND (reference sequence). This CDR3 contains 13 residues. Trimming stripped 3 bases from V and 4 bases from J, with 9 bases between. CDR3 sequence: CASSIQGTYGYTF. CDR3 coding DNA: TGTGCCAGTAGTATCCAGGGGACCTATGGCTACACCTTC.

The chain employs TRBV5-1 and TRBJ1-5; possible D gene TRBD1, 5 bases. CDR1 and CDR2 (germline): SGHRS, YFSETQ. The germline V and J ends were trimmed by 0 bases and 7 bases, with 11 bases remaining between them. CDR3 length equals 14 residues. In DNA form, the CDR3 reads TGCGCCAGCAGCTTGGAGGGAGGGGAACAGCCCCAGCATTTT. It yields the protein CASSLEGGEQPQHF. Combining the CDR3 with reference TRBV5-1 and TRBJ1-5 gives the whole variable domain KAGVTQTPRYLIKTRGQQVTLSCSPISGHRSVSWYQQTPGQGLQFLFEYFSETQRNKGNFPGRFSGRQFSNSRSEMNVSTLELGDSALYLCASSLEGGEQPQHFGDGTRLSIL.

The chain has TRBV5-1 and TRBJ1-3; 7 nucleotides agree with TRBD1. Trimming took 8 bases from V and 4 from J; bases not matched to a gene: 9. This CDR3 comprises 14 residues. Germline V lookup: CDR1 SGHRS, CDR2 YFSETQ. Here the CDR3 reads CASTEGATGNTIYF. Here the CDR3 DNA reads TGCGCCAGTACGGAGGGGGCAACGGGAAACACCATATATTTT.

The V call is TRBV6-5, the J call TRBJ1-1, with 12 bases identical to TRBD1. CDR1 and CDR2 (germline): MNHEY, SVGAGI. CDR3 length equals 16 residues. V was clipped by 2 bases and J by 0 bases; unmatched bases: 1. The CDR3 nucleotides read TGTGCCAGCAGTTACGGGACAGGGGGCATGAACACTGAAGCTTTCTTT. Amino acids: CASSYGTGGMNTEAFF.

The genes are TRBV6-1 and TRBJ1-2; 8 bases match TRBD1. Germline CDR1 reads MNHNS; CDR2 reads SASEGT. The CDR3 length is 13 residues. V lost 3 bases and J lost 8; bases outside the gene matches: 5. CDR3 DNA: TGTGCCAGCAGTGAGGACAGGGTCGGGGGCTACACCTTC. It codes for CASSEDRVGGYTF.

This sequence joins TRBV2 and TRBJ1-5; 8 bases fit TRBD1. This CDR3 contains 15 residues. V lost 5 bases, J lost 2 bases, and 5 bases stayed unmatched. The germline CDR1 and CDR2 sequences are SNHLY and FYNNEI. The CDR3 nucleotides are TGTGCCAGCAGTTTCACGGACAGGGGCAATCAGCCCCAGCATTTT. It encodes CASSFTDRGNQPQHF.

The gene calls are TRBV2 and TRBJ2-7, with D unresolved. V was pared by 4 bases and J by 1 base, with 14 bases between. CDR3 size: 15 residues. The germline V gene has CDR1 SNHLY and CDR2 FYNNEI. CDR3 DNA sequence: TGTGCCAGCAGTGCGTCGAGTGACTCATCCTACGAGCAGTACTTC. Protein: CASSASSDSSYEQYF.

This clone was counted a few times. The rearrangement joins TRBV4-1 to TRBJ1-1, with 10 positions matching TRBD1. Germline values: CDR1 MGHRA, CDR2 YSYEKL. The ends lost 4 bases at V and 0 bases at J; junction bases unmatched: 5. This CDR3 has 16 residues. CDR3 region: CASSRRGQGMNTEAFF. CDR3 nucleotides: TGCGCCAGCAGCCGACGGGGACAGGGGATGAACACTGAAGCTTTCTTT.

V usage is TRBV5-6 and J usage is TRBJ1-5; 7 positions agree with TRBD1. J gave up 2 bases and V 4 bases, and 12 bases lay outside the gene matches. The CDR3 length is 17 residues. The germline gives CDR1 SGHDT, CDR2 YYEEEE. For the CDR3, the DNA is TGTGCCAGCAGCGCCGCCACGACAGGGAGTGGCAATCAGCCCCAGCATTTT. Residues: CASSAATTGSGNQPQHF. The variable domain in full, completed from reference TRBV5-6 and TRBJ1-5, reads DAGVTQSPTHLIKTRGQQVTLRCSPKSGHDTVSWYQQALGQGPQFIFQYYEEEERQRGNFPDRFSGHQFPNYSSELNVNALLLGDSALYLCASSAATTGSGNQPQHFGDGTRLSIL.

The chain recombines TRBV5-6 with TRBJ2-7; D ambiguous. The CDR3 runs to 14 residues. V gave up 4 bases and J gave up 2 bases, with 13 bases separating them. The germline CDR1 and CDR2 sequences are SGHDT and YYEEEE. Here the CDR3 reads CASSTLSSAYEQYF. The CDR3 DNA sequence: TGTGCCAGCAGCACGCTGAGCTCGGCCTACGAGCAGTACTTC.

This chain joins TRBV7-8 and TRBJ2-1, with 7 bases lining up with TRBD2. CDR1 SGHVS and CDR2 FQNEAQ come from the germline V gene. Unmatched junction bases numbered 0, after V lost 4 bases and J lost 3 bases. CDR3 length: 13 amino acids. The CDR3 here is CASSWTSYNEQFF. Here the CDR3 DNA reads TGTGCCAGCAGCTGGACTAGCTACAATGAGCAGTTCTTC.

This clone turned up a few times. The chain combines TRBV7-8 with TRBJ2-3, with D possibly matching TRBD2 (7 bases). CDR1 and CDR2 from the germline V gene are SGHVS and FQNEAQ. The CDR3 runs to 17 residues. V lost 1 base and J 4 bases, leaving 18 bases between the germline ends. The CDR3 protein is CASSLGRGARGSDTQYF. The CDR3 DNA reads TGTGCCAGCAGCTTAGGCCGGGGGGCTCGAGGGTCAGATACGCAGTATTTT. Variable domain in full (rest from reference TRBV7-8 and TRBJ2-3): GAGVSQSPRYKVAKRGQDVALRCDPISGHVSLFWYQQALGQGPEFLTYFQNEAQLDKSGLPSDRFFAERPEGSVSTLKIQRTQQEDSAVYLCASSLGRGARGSDTQYFGPGTRLTVL.

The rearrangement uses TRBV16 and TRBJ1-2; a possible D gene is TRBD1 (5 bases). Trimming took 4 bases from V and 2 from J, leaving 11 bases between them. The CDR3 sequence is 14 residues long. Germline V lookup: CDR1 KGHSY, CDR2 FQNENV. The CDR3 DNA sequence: TGTGCCAGCAGCCCCTCGGGGGACAACTATGGCTACACCTTC. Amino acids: CASSPSGDNYGYTF.

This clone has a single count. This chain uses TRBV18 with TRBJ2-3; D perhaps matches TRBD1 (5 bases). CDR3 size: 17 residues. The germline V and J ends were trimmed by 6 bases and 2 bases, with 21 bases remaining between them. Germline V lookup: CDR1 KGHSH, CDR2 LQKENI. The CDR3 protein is CASSLTSLGQHTDTQYF. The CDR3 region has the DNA TGTGCCAGCTCTCTCACATCGTTGGGGCAGCACACAGATACGCAGTATTTT.

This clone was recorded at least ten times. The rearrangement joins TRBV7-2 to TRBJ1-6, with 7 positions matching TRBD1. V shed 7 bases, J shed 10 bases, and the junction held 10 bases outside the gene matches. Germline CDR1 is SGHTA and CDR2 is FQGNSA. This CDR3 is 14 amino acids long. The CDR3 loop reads CASTLRTGGSPLHF. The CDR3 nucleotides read TGTGCCAGCACCCTCCGGACAGGCGGATCACCCCTCCACTTT.

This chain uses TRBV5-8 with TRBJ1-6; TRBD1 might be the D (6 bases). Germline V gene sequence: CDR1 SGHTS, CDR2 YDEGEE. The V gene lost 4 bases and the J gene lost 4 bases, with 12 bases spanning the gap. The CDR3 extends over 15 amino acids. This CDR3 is CASSTKGQYNSPLHF. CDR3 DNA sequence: TGTGCCAGCAGCACCAAAGGACAGTATAATTCACCCCTCCACTTT.

The CDR3 sequence is CASSLSPGNTGELFF. For the CDR3, the DNA is TGTGCCAGCAGCTTGTCGCCAGGGAACACCGGGGAGCTGTTTTTT. The rearrangement joins TRBV5-6 to TRBJ2-2; D gene ambiguous. With 1 base removed from V and 1 base from J, the gap between germline ends came to 8 bases. Germline CDR1 is SGHDT and CDR2 is YYEEEE. The CDR3 length is 15 residues.

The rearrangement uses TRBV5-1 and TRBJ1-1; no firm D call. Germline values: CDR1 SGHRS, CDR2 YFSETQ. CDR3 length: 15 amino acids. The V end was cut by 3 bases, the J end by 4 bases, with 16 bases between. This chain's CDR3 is CASSSPWEGATEAFF. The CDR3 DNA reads TGCGCCAGCAGCTCCCCCTGGGAGGGAGCCACTGAAGCTTTCTTT.

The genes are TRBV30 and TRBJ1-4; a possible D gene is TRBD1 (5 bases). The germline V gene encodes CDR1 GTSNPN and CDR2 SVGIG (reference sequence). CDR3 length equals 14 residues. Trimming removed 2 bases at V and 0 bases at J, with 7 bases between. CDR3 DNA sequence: TGTGCCTGGAGTCGACAGTCAACTAATGAAAAACTGTTTTTT. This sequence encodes CAWSRQSTNEKLFF.

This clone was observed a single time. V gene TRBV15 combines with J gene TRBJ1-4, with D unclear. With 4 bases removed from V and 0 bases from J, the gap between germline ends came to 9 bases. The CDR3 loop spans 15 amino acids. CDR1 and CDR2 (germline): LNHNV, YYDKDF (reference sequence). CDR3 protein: CATSKTTTTNEKLFF. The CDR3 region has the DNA TGTGCCACCAGCAAAACTACAACAACTAATGAAAAACTGTTTTTT.

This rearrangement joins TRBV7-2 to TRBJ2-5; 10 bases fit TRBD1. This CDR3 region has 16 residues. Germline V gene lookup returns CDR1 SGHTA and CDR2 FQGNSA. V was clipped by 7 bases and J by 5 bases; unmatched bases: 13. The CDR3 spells CASTTFRDRGGETQYF. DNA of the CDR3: TGTGCCAGCACCACCTTCCGGGACAGGGGAGGGGAGACCCAGTACTTC.

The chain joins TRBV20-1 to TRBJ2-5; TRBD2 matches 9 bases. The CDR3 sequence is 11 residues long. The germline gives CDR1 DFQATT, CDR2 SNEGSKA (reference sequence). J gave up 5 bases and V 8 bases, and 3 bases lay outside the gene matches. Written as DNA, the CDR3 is TGCAGTTGCGGGGGGGGCGAGACCCAGTACTTC. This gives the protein CSCGGGETQYF.

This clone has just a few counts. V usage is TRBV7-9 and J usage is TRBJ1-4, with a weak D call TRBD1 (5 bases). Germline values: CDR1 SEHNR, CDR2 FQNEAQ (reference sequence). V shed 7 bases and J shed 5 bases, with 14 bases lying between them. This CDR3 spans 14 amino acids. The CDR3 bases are TGTGCCAGCACAACAGGCCCCAAAAATGAAAAACTGTTTTTT. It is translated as CASTTGPKNEKLFF. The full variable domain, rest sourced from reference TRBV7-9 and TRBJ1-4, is DTGVSQNPRHKITKRGQNVTFRCDPISEHNRLYWYRQTLGQGPEFLTYFQNEAQLEKSRLLSDRFSAERPKGSFSTLEIQRTEQGDSAMYLCASTTGPKNEKLFFGSGTQLSVL.

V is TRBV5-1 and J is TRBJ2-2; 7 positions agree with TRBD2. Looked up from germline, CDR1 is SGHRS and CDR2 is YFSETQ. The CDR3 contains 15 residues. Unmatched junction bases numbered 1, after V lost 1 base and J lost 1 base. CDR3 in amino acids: CASSLSSGNTGELFF. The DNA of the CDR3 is TGCGCCAGCAGCTTGTCTAGCGGGAACACCGGGGAGCTGTTTTTT. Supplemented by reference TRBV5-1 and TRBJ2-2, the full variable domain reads KAGVTQTPRYLIKTRGQQVTLSCSPISGHRSVSWYQQTPGQGLQFLFEYFSETQRNKGNFPGRFSGRQFSNSRSEMNVSTLELGDSALYLCASSLSSGNTGELFFGEGSRLTVL.

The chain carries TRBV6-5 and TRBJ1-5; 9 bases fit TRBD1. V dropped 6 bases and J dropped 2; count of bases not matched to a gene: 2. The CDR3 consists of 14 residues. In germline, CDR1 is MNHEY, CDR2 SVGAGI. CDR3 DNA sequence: TGTGCCAGCAGCCGGGACAGGGGCAATCAGCCCCAGCATTTT. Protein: CASSRDRGNQPQHF.

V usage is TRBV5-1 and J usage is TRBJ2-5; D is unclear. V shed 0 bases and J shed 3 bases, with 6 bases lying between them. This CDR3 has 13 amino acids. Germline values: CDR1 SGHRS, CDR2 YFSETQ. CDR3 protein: CASSLEGEETQYF. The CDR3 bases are TGCGCCAGCAGCTTGGAAGGAGAAGAGACCCAGTACTTC.

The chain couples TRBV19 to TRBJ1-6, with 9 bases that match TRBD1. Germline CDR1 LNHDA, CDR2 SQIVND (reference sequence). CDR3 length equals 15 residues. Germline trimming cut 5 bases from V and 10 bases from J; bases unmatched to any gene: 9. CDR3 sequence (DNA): TGTGCCAGTAGTCCCGAGACAGGGGGAAGGTCACCCCTCCACTTT. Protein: CASSPETGGRSPLHF. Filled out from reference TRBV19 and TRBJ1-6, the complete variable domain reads DGGITQSPKYLFRKEGQNVTLSCEQNLNHDAMYWYRQDPGQGLRLIYYSQIVNDFQKGDIAEGYSVSREKKESFPLTVTSAQKNPTAFYLCASSPETGGRSPLHFGNGTRLTVT.

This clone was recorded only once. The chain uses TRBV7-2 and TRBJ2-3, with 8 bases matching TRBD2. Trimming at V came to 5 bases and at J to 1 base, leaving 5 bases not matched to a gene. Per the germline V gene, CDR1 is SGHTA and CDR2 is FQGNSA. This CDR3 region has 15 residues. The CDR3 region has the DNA TGTGCCAGCAGCCCCGGGGGGGCGCGCACAGATACGCAGTATTTT. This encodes CASSPGGARTDTQYF.